This record looks at one T cell receptor (beta chain) sequence and its context. This entry is derived from a study of shared clonotypes between healthy human individuals. CDR3 length: 14 amino acids. V gave up 2 bases and J gave up 2 bases; unmatched junction bases: 3. Germline V gene sequence: CDR1 MDHEN, CDR2 SYDVKM. Assay: immunoSEQ multiplex PCR; the TCRdb copy retains only in-frame clones and omits some. The data hold 150,000 to 200,000 clones, with over 80% observed a single time. The sample comprised naive CD4+ T cells sorted from blood. Subset of the sample: CD45RA+ positively selected. The chain carries TRBV28 and TRBJ2-7; the match to TRBD1 covers 7 bases. The TCR comes from a woman aged 30 to 39 in good health. The CDR3 bases are TGTGCCAGCAGTTTAGAGGGGGCGCCCTACGAGCAGTACTTC. Translated: CASSLEGAPYEQYF.